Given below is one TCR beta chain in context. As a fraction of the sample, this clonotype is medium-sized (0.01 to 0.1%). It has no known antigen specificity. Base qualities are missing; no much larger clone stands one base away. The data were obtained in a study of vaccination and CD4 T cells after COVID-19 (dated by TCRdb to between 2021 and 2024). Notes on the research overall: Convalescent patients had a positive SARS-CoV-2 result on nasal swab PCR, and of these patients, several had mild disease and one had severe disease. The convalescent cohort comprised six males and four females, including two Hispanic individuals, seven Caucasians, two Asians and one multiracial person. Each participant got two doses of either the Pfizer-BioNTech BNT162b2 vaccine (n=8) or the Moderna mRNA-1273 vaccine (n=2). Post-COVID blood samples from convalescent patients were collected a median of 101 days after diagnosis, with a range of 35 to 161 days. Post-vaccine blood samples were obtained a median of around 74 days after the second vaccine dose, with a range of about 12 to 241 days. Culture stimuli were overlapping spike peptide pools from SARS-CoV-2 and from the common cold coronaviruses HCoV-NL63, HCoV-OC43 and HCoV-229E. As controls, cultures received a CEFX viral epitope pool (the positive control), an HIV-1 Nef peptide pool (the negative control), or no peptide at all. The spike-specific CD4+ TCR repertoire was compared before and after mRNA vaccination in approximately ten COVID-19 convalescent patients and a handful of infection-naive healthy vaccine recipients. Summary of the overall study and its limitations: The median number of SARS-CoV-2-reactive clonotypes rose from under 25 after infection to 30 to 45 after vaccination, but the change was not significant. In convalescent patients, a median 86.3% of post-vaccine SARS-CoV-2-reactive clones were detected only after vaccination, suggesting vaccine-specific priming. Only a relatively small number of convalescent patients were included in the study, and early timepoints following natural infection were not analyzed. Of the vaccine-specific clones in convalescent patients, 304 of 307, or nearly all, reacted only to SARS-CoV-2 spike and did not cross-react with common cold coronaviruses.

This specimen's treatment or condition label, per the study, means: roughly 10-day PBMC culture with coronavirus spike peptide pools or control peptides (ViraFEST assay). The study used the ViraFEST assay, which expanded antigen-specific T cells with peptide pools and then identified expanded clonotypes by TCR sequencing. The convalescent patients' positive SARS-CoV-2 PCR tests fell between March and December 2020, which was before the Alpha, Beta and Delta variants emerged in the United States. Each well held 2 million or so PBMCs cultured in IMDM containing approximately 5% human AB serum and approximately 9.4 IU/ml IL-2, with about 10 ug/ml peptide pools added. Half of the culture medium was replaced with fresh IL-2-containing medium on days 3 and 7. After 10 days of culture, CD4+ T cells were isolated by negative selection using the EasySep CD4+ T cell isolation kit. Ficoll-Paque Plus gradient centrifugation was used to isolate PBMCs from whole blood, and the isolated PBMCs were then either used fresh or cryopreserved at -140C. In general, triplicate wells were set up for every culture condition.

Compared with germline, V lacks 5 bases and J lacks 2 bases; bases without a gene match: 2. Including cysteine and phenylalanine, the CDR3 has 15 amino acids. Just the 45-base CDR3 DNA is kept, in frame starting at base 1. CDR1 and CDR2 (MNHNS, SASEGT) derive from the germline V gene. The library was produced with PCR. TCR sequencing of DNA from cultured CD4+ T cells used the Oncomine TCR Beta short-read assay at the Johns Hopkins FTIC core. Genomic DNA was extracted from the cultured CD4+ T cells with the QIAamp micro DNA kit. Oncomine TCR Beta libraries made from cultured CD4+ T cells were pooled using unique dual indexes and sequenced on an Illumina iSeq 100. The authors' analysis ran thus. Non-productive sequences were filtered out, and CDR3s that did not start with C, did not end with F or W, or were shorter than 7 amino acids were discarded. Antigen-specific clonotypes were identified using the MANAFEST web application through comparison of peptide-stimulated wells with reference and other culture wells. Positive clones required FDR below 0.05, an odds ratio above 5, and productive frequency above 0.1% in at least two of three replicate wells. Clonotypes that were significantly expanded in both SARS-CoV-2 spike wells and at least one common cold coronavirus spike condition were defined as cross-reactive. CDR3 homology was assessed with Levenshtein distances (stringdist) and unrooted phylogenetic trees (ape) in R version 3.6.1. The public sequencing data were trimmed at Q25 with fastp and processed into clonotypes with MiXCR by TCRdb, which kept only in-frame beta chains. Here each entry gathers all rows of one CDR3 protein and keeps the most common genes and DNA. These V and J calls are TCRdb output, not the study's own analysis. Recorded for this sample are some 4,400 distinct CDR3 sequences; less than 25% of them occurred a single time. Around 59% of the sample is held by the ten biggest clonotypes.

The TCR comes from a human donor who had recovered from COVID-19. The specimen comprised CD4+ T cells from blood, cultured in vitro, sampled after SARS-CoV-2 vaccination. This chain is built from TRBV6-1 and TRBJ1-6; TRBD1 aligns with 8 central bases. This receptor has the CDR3 CASSRTGTYNSPLHF. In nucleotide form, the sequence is TGTGCCAGCAGTAGGACAGGGACCTATAATTCACCCCTCCACTTT.